Sequencing of this T cell receptor (beta chain) was carried out in a study of cytomegalovirus exposure and HLA in healthy donors. Notes on the study in general: TCR beta V segments were, for the most part, productive about 87% or about 30% of the time in an earlier analysis. Sequencing depth roughly uniform across donors was assumed in presence/absence analyses. TCR sequences were mostly rare, though some public TCRs occurred in many donors.

PCR employed 60 Vbeta and 13 Jbeta primers. This table comes from immunoSEQ multiplex PCR, and its TCRdb copy is limited to in-frame clones, with some not included. The sample carries more than 90,000 clones, approximately 82% recorded once. After removal of 4 bases from V and 5 bases from J, the junction contained 0 bases not matched to a gene. The germline V gene encodes CDR1 MNHEY and CDR2 SMNVEV (reference sequence). The CDR3 is 12 amino acids. About this clone itself: Antigen specificity is unknown.

This chain connects TRBV27 to TRBJ2-3, with TRBD2 matching 7 bases. This TCR was sampled from a young man in good health and CMV-seropositive. Specimen: PBMCs. CDR3 in DNA: TGTGCCAGCAGTTGGGGGGGAGATACGCAGTATTTT. The encoded protein is CASSWGGDTQYF.